Listed below are T cell receptor beta chains from one sample, sequenced in a study of early T cells in non-severe SARS-CoV-2 infection. TCRdb recomputed calls from the 5' RACE reads with MiXCR, one row per CDR3 protein. This table holds tens of thousands of distinct CDR3 sequences, 12% found once. The sample here was whole blood, taken at baseline. These receptors all come from an adult who was a healthcare worker with PCR-confirmed SARS-CoV-2 infection or an uninfected control (not recorded which). The donor label of this sample is uncertain. Both conserved end residues are part of each CDR3. The order of the fields is D gene, clone size, J gene, V gene, CDR3 DNA, CDR3 protein. A D gene is named only where the DNA matches it firmly. A row's size may be missing; if present it is once, few, many or a size class.

TRBD1 | many | TRBJ2-3 | TRBV12-3/TRBV12-4 | TGTGCCAGCAGCCGGGGACAGGCGGAAGATACGCAGTATTTT | CASSRGQAEDTQYF
TRBD1 | few | TRBJ1-2 | TRBV3-1 | TGTGCCAGCAGCCAGGGACAGGGGGCGCAAGGCTATGGCTACACCTTC | CASSQGQGAQGYGYTF
. | few | TRBJ1-2 | TRBV29-1 | TGCAGCGCATGGGAGGACGCCTCCAACTATGGCTACACCTTC | CSAWEDASNYGYTF
TRBD1 | . | TRBJ1-3 | TRBV9 | TGTGCCAGCAGCGCACACCGGACAGGGGCTGGAAACACCATATATTTT | CASSAHRTGAGNTIYF
TRBD2 | few | TRBJ2-1 | TRBV6-2/TRBV6-3 | TGTGCCAGCAGACCTAGCGGGGGGGCGGATGAGCAGTTCTTC | CASRPSGGADEQFF
TRBD2 | few | TRBJ2-1 | TRBV20-1 | TGCAGTGCCCAGAGTCCACTAGCGGGGGGACATGAGCAGTTCTTC | CSAQSPLAGGHEQFF
. | . | TRBJ2-4 | TRBV7-2 | TGTGCCAGCAGCCCAAGCACAAACATTCAGTACTTC | CASSPSTNIQYF
. | . | TRBJ1-6 | TRBV27 | TGTGCCAGCAGTTTATTCGTCAGGGGCTCAAATAATTCACCCCTCCACTTT | CASSLFVRGSNNSPLHF
. | few | TRBJ1-5 | TRBV14 | TGTGCCAGCAGCCAGCCCAATCAGCCCCAGCATTTT | CASSQPNQPQHF
. | few | TRBJ2-3 | TRBV14 | TGTGCCAGCAGCCCCACACCTAGCACAGATACGCAGTATTTT | CASSPTPSTDTQYF
TRBD2 | many | TRBJ2-3 | TRBV2 | TGTGCCAGCAGTGGGGCTAGCGGGGGGGTCGCAGATACGCAGTATTTT | CASSGASGGVADTQYF
TRBD1 | many | TRBJ1-1 | TRBV7-3 | TGTGCCAGCAGCCCTCAGGGGGTAGGCATTGGTGAAGCTTTCTTT | CASSPQGVGIGEAFF
. | few | TRBJ1-1 | TRBV7-2 | TGTGCCAGCAGCTTAGTTCCGGGCTTGAACACTGAAGCTTTCTTT | CASSLVPGLNTEAFF
. | few | TRBJ1-5 | TRBV5-1 | TGCGCCAGCAGCTTGGATCCCGGAGACAATCAGCCCCAGCATTTT | CASSLDPGDNQPQHF
. | many | TRBJ1-1 | TRBV25-1 | TGTGCCAGACACACTCGCCCCGACACTGAAGCTTTCTTT | CARHTRPDTEAFF
TRBD1 | . | TRBJ1-3 | TRBV12-3/TRBV12-4 | TGTGCCAGCACCCAGACAGGGCCTGGACACACCATATATTTT | CASTQTGPGHTIYF
TRBD1 | . | TRBJ2-2 | TRBV10-1 | TGCGCCAGCAGTGGTCCTGGACAGGGGAAGAGCACCGGGGAGCTGTTTTTT | CASSGPGQGKSTGELFF
TRBD1 | many | TRBJ1-4 | TRBV9 | TGTGCCAGCAGCGTGGGACAGGGCCAGGGTAATGAAAAACTGTTTTTT | CASSVGQGQGNEKLFF
. | . | TRBJ1-6 | TRBV7-9 | TGTGCCAGCACCGTTGGGGACTTCACGGGGGGTTATAATTCACCCCTCCACTTT | CASTVGDFTGGYNSPLHF
. | many | TRBJ2-2 | TRBV7-6 | TGTGCCAGCAGCTTAGCAGGGTACCCCGGGGAGCTGTTTTTT | CASSLAGYPGELFF
. | many | TRBJ1-1 | TRBV7-8 | TGTGCCAGCAGCTGGACCCGATTGAACACTGAAGCTTTCTTT | CASSWTRLNTEAFF
TRBD1 | . | TRBJ1-2 | TRBV5-5 | TGTGCCAGCAGCTTGGGGACAGGAACTATCTATGGCTACACCTTC | CASSLGTGTIYGYTF
TRBD1 | few | TRBJ1-1 | TRBV20-1 | TGCAGTGCTAGAGGGACAGGGGTGGGCACTGAAGCTTTCTTT | CSARGTGVGTEAFF
. | few | TRBJ1-6 | TRBV7-6 | TGTGCCAGCAGCTTAGCGGGCTGGGGAGAGGCCTATAATTCACCCCTCCACTTT | CASSLAGWGEAYNSPLHF
. | many | TRBJ2-5 | TRBV20-1 | TGCAGTGCTAGAGATCACAGGGAAGAGACCCAGTACTTC | CSARDHREETQYF
. | many | TRBJ1-6 | TRBV20-1 | TGCAGTGCCAATCCCGAGGGGTCCTATAATTCACCCCTCCACTTT | CSANPEGSYNSPLHF
TRBD1 | many | TRBJ2-5 | TRBV7-6 | TGTGCCAGCAGCTTCCGAGGACAGGGGGGGACCCAGTACTTC | CASSFRGQGGTQYF
. | few | TRBJ1-2 | TRBV11-2 | TGTGCCAGCAGCTTAGACATGAGTACTACAGGCCATGACTACACCTTC | CASSLDMSTTGHDYTF
. | few | TRBJ1-5 | TRBV20-1 | TGCAGTGCTAGAGGGACATCCTATAGCAATCAGCCCCAGCATTTT | CSARGTSYSNQPQHF